These T cell receptor beta chains were read from a single sample in a study of T cell changes during pregnancy in multiple sclerosis. Assay used: immunoSEQ multiplex PCR; TCRdb lists only in-frame clones, some missing. The repertoire holds tens of thousands of clones, with over 80% as singletons. The sequences come from CD8+ T cells from peripheral blood mononuclear cells, collected in the third trimester of pregnancy. The receptors derive from a female donor in good health, enrolled as a control in a pregnancy study. Each CDR3 is given with its conserved first and last residue. The order of the fields is D gene, clone size, V gene, J gene, CDR3 protein, CDR3 DNA. The D gene is left open where the match is weak. Expanded clones are given a class, and other clones once, few, many or no size at all.

D gene: -; clone size: once; V gene: TRBV29-1; J gene: TRBJ2-5; CDR3 protein: CSVGSRRGLYQETQYF; CDR3 DNA: TGCAGCGTTGGGTCTCGGCGGGGCTTGTACCAAGAGACCCAGTACTTC
D gene: -; clone size: -; V gene: TRBV27; J gene: TRBJ1-1; CDR3 protein: CASKGMNTEAFF; CDR3 DNA: TGTGCCAGCAAGGGGATGAACACTGAAGCTTTCTTT
D gene: TRBD1; clone size: -; V gene: TRBV5-4; J gene: TRBJ2-7; CDR3 protein: CASSLAGTGSVEQYF; CDR3 DNA: TGTGCCAGCAGCTTGGCCGGGACAGGGTCAGTCGAGCAGTACTTC
D gene: -; clone size: -; V gene: TRBV19; J gene: TRBJ1-1; CDR3 protein: CASSIRVGTEAFF; CDR3 DNA: TGTGCCAGTAGTATCCGGGTTGGCACTGAAGCTTTCTTT
D gene: -; clone size: -; V gene: TRBV25-1; J gene: TRBJ2-7; CDR3 protein: CASSDPTGSLAYEQYF; CDR3 DNA: TGTGCCAGCAGTGATCCCACAGGGAGCCTTGCTTACGAGCAGTACTTC
D gene: -; clone size: -; V gene: TRBV2; J gene: TRBJ2-3; CDR3 protein: CASSYNTDISTDTQYF; CDR3 DNA: TGTGCCAGCAGCTACAATACGGACATCAGCACAGATACGCAGTATTTT
D gene: -; clone size: -; V gene: TRBV15; J gene: TRBJ1-5; CDR3 protein: CATSRDRGIQPQHF; CDR3 DNA: TGTGCCACCAGCAGAGATAGGGGGATCCAGCCCCAGCATTTT
D gene: -; clone size: -; V gene: TRBV27; J gene: TRBJ1-6; CDR3 protein: CASSSQGSPLHF; CDR3 DNA: TGTGCCAGCAGTTCCCAGGGATCACCCCTCCACTTT
D gene: -; clone size: once; V gene: TRBV9; J gene: TRBJ2-7; CDR3 protein: CASSVGLSSYEQYF; CDR3 DNA: TGTGCCAGCAGCGTAGGACTCAGCTCCTACGAGCAGTACTTC
D gene: TRBD2; clone size: once; V gene: TRBV25-1; J gene: TRBJ2-7; CDR3 protein: CASRDQGGFGEQYF; CDR3 DNA: TGTGCCAGCAGAGATCAGGGAGGGTTCGGCGAGCAGTACTTC
D gene: -; clone size: -; V gene: TRBV21-1; J gene: TRBJ1-2; CDR3 protein: CASSKIEEVKKANYGYTF; CDR3 DNA: TGTGCCAGCAGCAAGATTGAGGAGGTGAAAAAGGCTAACTATGGCTACACCTTC
D gene: -; clone size: -; V gene: TRBV4-3; J gene: TRBJ1-4; CDR3 protein: CASSQDNYEKLFF; CDR3 DNA: TGCGCCAGCAGCCAAGACAACTATGAAAAACTGTTTTTT
D gene: -; clone size: -; V gene: TRBV7-9; J gene: TRBJ2-3; CDR3 protein: CASSLDSTDTQYF; CDR3 DNA: TGTGCCAGCAGCCTGGACTCCACAGATACGCAGTATTTT
D gene: -; clone size: -; V gene: TRBV5-6; J gene: TRBJ1-2; CDR3 protein: CASSFGAAPVNF; CDR3 DNA: TGTGCCAGCAGCTTTGGGGCAGCCCCCGTAAATTTC
D gene: -; clone size: -; V gene: TRBV5-1; J gene: TRBJ1-4; CDR3 protein: CASSSSGYATNEKLFF; CDR3 DNA: TGCGCCAGCAGCTCCTCAGGGTATGCAACTAATGAAAAACTGTTTTTT
D gene: -; clone size: -; V gene: TRBV5-6; J gene: TRBJ1-2; CDR3 protein: CASSGPTGQGLGGYTF; CDR3 DNA: TGTGCCAGCAGCGGACCGACGGGGCAGGGACTCGGTGGCTACACCTTC
D gene: TRBD1; clone size: -; V gene: TRBV4-1; J gene: TRBJ1-1; CDR3 protein: CASSQLDREATEAFF; CDR3 DNA: TGCGCCAGCAGCCAATTAGACAGGGAAGCCACTGAAGCTTTCTTT
D gene: TRBD2; clone size: -; V gene: TRBV27; J gene: TRBJ2-3; CDR3 protein: CASSLGGGTDTQYF; CDR3 DNA: TGTGCCAGCAGCCTGGGGGGGGGCACAGATACGCAGTATTTT
D gene: TRBD1; clone size: -; V gene: TRBV9; J gene: TRBJ1-2; CDR3 protein: CASSVGDRVMYGYTF; CDR3 DNA: TGTGCCAGCAGCGTAGGGGACAGGGTGATGTACGGCTACACCTTC
D gene: TRBD1; clone size: -; V gene: TRBV27; J gene: TRBJ1-6; CDR3 protein: CASSLLTGTDSYNSPLHF; CDR3 DNA: TGTGCCAGCAGTTTATTGACCGGGACAGATTCTTATAATTCACCCCTCCACTTT
D gene: -; clone size: -; V gene: TRBV6-1; J gene: TRBJ2-2; CDR3 protein: CASSDRGATGELFF; CDR3 DNA: TGTGCCAGCAGTGACAGGGGGGCCACCGGGGAGCTGTTTTTT
D gene: -; clone size: -; V gene: TRBV7-9; J gene: TRBJ1-4; CDR3 protein: CASSLARDNEKLFF; CDR3 DNA: TGTGCCAGCAGCTTAGCTCGGGATAATGAAAAACTGTTTTTT
D gene: -; clone size: -; V gene: TRBV6-4; J gene: TRBJ2-7; CDR3 protein: CASRGTPDGYEQYF; CDR3 DNA: TGTGCCAGCAGGGGGACTCCCGACGGCTACGAGCAGTACTTC
D gene: TRBD1; clone size: -; V gene: TRBV6-5; J gene: TRBJ2-7; CDR3 protein: CASTEGRDSSYEQYF; CDR3 DNA: TGTGCCAGCACCGAAGGCCGGGACAGCTCCTACGAGCAGTACTTC
D gene: -; clone size: -; V gene: TRBV11-2; J gene: TRBJ2-7; CDR3 protein: CASSPQSYEQYF; CDR3 DNA: TGTGCCAGCAGCCCACAGTCCTACGAGCAGTACTTC
D gene: -; clone size: -; V gene: TRBV30; J gene: TRBJ1-5; CDR3 protein: CAWGIRGYSNQPQHF; CDR3 DNA: TGTGCCTGGGGAATCAGAGGATATAGCAATCAGCCCCAGCATTTT
D gene: TRBD1; clone size: -; V gene: TRBV15; J gene: TRBJ2-7; CDR3 protein: CATSSDDRGPNEQYF; CDR3 DNA: TGTGCCACCAGCAGTGATGACAGGGGACCTAACGAGCAGTACTTC
D gene: TRBD1; clone size: -; V gene: TRBV6-5; J gene: TRBJ1-5; CDR3 protein: CASRSGQGNQPQHF; CDR3 DNA: TGTGCCAGCAGGTCTGGACAGGGCAATCAGCCCCAGCATTTT
D gene: -; clone size: -; V gene: TRBV4-2; J gene: TRBJ1-5; CDR3 protein: CASSQGALGNQPQHF; CDR3 DNA: TGTGCCAGCAGCCAAGGAGCCCTTGGCAATCAGCCCCAGCATTTT
D gene: -; clone size: once; V gene: TRBV5-1; J gene: TRBJ2-1; CDR3 protein: CASSSNAEQFF; CDR3 DNA: TGCGCCAGCAGCTCCAATGCGGAGCAGTTCTTC
D gene: -; clone size: -; V gene: TRBV19; J gene: TRBJ1-2; CDR3 protein: CASSMGREGYGYTF; CDR3 DNA: TGTGCCAGTAGTATGGGCAGGGAGGGGTATGGCTACACCTTC